The 22 T cell receptor beta chains presented below share a single source sample, sequenced in a study of control samples from healthy donors and cancer patients. Clones were read by immunoSEQ multiplex PCR, and TCRdb kept only the in-frame ones, dropping some. The sample consists of around 100,000 clones, about 90% of them appearing once. The material sequenced was blood. Receptors originate from a woman under 30 in good health.

V usage is TRBV6-4 and J usage is TRBJ2-2; weak D call: TRBD1 (6 bases). CDR1 is MRHNA and CDR2 is SNTAGT in the germline V gene. Trimming took off 8 bases at V and 7 bases at J, with 17 bases between the two ends. This CDR3 region has 14 residues. The CDR3 sequence is CASRLTGSDGELFF. The CDR3 coding sequence is TGTGCCAGCCGACTCACAGGGTCGGACGGGGAGCTGTTTTTT.

The V gene is TRBV7-7, the J gene TRBJ2-7; unclear D gene. Germline assignment: CDR1 SSHAT and CDR2 FNYEAQ (reference sequence). The CDR3 consists of 12 residues. DNA for the CDR3: TGTGCTACGGAATCGTCGACCTACGAGCAGTACTTC. This encodes CATESSTYEQYF.

The V call is TRBV3-1 (or the pseudogene TRBV3-2), the J call TRBJ1-2; D not certain. Germline CDR1 LGHDT, CDR2 YNNKEL (reference sequence). The CDR3 sequence is 17 residues long. The germline V and J ends were trimmed by 2 bases and 0 bases, with 16 bases remaining between them. CDR3 sequence (DNA): TGTGCCAGCAGCCAAACCCTTTGGCAGGCCACTAACTATGGCTACACCTTC. The encoded protein is CASSQTLWQATNYGYTF.

The V and J genes are TRBV24-1 and TRBJ2-3, with a possible D match to TRBD1 (5 bases). Germline V gene lookup returns CDR1 KGHDR and CDR2 SFDVKD. This CDR3 is 15 amino acids long. Trimming took 3 bases from V and 0 from J, leaving 9 bases between them. This chain's CDR3 is CATSDLDSSTDTQYF. The CDR3 DNA sequence: TGTGCCACCAGTGATCTTGACAGTAGCACAGATACGCAGTATTTT.

The V call is TRBV19, the J call TRBJ1-6; 8 nucleotides line up with TRBD1. V shed 5 bases, J shed 13 bases, and the junction held 7 bases outside the gene matches. Looked up from germline, CDR1 is LNHDA and CDR2 is SQIVND (reference sequence). CDR3 length: 13 residues. DNA of the CDR3: TGTGCCAGTAGTGCGGACAGGGTGGCGCCCCTCCACTTT. Its protein is CASSADRVAPLHF.

The chain has TRBV19 and TRBJ1-5; D not certain. The CDR3 contains 14 residues. V lost 5 bases, J lost 6 bases, and 14 bases lay in between. Per germline, CDR1 LNHDA and CDR2 SQIVND (reference sequence). The DNA for the CDR3 is TGTGCCAGTAGTGGTCCCGGGTTCCGTCAGCCCCAGCATTTT. Translated, it gives CASSGPGFRQPQHF.

This chain connects TRBV11-2 to TRBJ1-1; unclear D gene. Germline CDR1 reads SGHAT; CDR2 reads FQNNGV. Trimming cost V 5 bases and J 10 bases, with 8 bases left between them. CDR3 length: 10 residues. This chain's CDR3 is CASSPGVAFF. DNA for the CDR3: TGTGCCAGCAGCCCCGGTGTAGCTTTCTTT.

The rearrangement uses TRBV2 and TRBJ2-7, with 9 bases fitting TRBD2. V shed 4 bases, J shed 4 bases, and the junction held 8 bases outside the gene matches. The CDR3 spans 15 residues. CDR1 and CDR2 (germline): SNHLY, FYNNEI. CDR3 bases: TGTGCCAGCAGTGTGGAAGGTAGCGGGAGATACGAGCAGTACTTC. Protein: CASSVEGSGRYEQYF.

The J gene is TRBJ1-5, the V gene TRBV15; D unclear. Trimming removed 0 bases at V and 4 bases at J, with 4 bases between. This CDR3 has 13 amino acids. Per the germline V gene, CDR1 is LNHNV and CDR2 is YYDKDF (reference sequence). DNA of the CDR3: TGTGCCACCAGCAGAGAACAAAATCAGCCCCAGCATTTT. Translated, it gives CATSREQNQPQHF.

The chain uses TRBV5-6 and TRBJ1-4; D call uncertain. The CDR3 spans 17 residues. Per germline, CDR1 SGHDT and CDR2 YYEEEE. The V and J ends lost 1 base and 5 bases respectively, with 18 bases between them. CDR3 protein: CASSLPNPDLRNEKLFF. CDR3 nucleotide sequence: TGTGCCAGCAGCTTGCCTAACCCTGACTTACGAAATGAAAAACTGTTTTTT.

The gene calls are TRBV7-9 and TRBJ2-7, with TRBD2 matching over 10 bases. The CDR3 spans 14 residues. With 6 bases clipped from V and 4 bases from J, the junction kept 6 bases outside the gene matches. The germline V gene has CDR1 SEHNR and CDR2 FQNEAQ (reference sequence). The CDR3 DNA follows: TGTGCCAGCAGGAGCGGGGGGGGGCAGTACGAGCAGTACTTC. This gives the protein CASRSGGGQYEQYF.

The genes are TRBV5-1 and TRBJ2-5; TRBD2 matches 8 bases. This CDR3 region has 15 residues. J was trimmed by 5 bases and V by 0 bases; bases with no gene match: 6. The germline gives CDR1 SGHRS, CDR2 YFSETQ. In DNA form, the CDR3 reads TGCGCCAGCAGCTTGGAGGGACTAGGGTCGGAGACCCAGTACTTC. Protein product: CASSLEGLGSETQYF.

This sequence joins TRBV11-1 and TRBJ2-5, with 8 bases matching TRBD1. The CDR3 is made up of 13 amino acids. Germline V gene sequence: CDR1 SGHAT, CDR2 FQDESV (reference sequence). Trimming cost V 4 bases and J 3 bases; bases outside gene matches: 1. The CDR3 region has the DNA TGTGCCAGCAGCTGGGGACAGGAAGAGACCCAGTACTTC. This gives the protein CASSWGQEETQYF.

The chain recombines TRBV7-2 with TRBJ1-2; D perhaps matches TRBD1 (5 bases). Germline V gene lookup returns CDR1 SGHTA and CDR2 FQGNSA. CDR3 length equals 14 residues. Trimming removed 6 bases from V and 8 bases from J, with 19 bases in between. CDR3: CASSLQGDWEGYTF. The CDR3 nucleotides read TGTGCCAGCAGTCTCCAAGGGGATTGGGAAGGCTACACCTTC.

V and J are TRBV19 and TRBJ2-7; D uncertain. V was clipped by 4 bases and J by 2 bases, with 12 bases between them. The CDR3 totals 14 residues. Germline loops: CDR1 LNHDA, CDR2 SQIVND (reference sequence). The CDR3 DNA reads as TGTGCCAGTAGTACTTCGCCAGCTACCTACGAGCAGTACTTC. Its translation: CASSTSPATYEQYF.

The chain carries TRBV5-1 and TRBJ1-1; tentatively, D is TRBD1 (5 bases). V lost 5 bases, J lost 4 bases, and 18 bases lay in between. There are 15 residues in the CDR3. In germline, CDR1 is SGHRS, CDR2 YFSETQ. CDR3 residues: CASSGVGGRSTEAFF. In nucleotides, the CDR3 is TGCGCCAGCAGTGGCGTGGGGGGAAGATCCACTGAAGCTTTCTTT. The variable domain in full, with the rest retrieved from reference TRBV5-1 and TRBJ1-1, is KAGVTQTPRYLIKTRGQQVTLSCSPISGHRSVSWYQQTPGQGLQFLFEYFSETQRNKGNFPGRFSGRQFSNSRSEMNVSTLELGDSALYLCASSGVGGRSTEAFFGQGTRLTVV.

The chain couples TRBV7-3 to TRBJ2-7, with 11 bases that match TRBD2. The trim removed 3 bases at V and 2 bases at J, leaving 3 bases unmatched. The CDR3 is made up of 15 amino acids. Germline assignment: CDR1 SGHTA and CDR2 FQGTGA. The CDR3 loop reads CASSFGTSGPYEQYF. The DNA of the CDR3 is TGTGCCAGCAGCTTCGGGACTAGCGGCCCCTACGAGCAGTACTTC. Based on the CDR3 plus reference TRBV7-3 and TRBJ2-7, the full variable domain is GAGVSQTPSNKVTEKGKYVELRCDPISGHTALYWYRQSLGQGPEFLIYFQGTGAADDSGLPNDRFFAVRPEGSVSTLKIQRTERGDSAVYLCASSFGTSGPYEQYFGPGTRLTVT.

This clone was seen once. The chain employs TRBV20-1 and TRBJ2-3; no clear D gene. CDR1 DFQATT and CDR2 SNEGSKA come from the germline V gene (reference sequence). This CDR3 spans 11 amino acids. The V end lost 6 bases, the J end lost 7 bases, and 11 bases lay between the germline ends. The CDR3 DNA sequence: TGCAGTGCCGTCCCGGAAAATACGCAGTATTTT. Amino acid sequence: CSAVPENTQYF.

This clone occurred once. The chain is built from TRBV5-1 and TRBJ1-3; D uncertain. Germline V CDR1 and CDR2: SGHRS, YFSETQ. The CDR3 spans 16 residues. V was pared by 0 bases and J by 0 bases, with 10 bases between. The CDR3 nucleotides are TGCGCCAGCAGCTTGGGTCCAGCCGGCTCTGGAAACACCATATATTTT. Translation gives CASSLGPAGSGNTIYF.

The chain has TRBV5-1 and TRBJ1-3; 9 bases match TRBD1. CDR3 size: 16 residues. Trimming cost V 1 base and J 3 bases; bases outside gene matches: 5. The germline V gene encodes CDR1 SGHRS and CDR2 YFSETQ. CDR3 in amino acids: CASSLTGGFGGNTIYF. Here the CDR3 DNA reads TGCGCCAGCAGCTTGACAGGGGGCTTTGGTGGAAACACCATATATTTT.

The chain recombines TRBV11-3 with TRBJ2-1; TRBD1 matches at 10 bases. This CDR3 has 15 amino acids. CDR1 is SGHNT, CDR2 YENEEA, per germline. With 6 bases clipped from V and 4 bases from J, the junction kept 6 bases outside the gene matches. The CDR3 nucleotides read TGTGCCAGCAGGGAGGGGACAGGGGAATACAATGAGCAGTTCTTC. Its translation is CASREGTGEYNEQFF.

The rearrangement links TRBV12-3 or TRBV12-4 to TRBJ2-7; the D gene is possibly TRBD2 (6 bases). Trimming shortened V by 7 bases and J by 2 bases, and 12 bases separated the two germline ends. The CDR3 runs 13 residues. CDR3 residues: CASTPGGPYEQYF. For the CDR3, the DNA is TGTGCCAGCACCCCCGGGGGACCCTACGAGCAGTACTTC.